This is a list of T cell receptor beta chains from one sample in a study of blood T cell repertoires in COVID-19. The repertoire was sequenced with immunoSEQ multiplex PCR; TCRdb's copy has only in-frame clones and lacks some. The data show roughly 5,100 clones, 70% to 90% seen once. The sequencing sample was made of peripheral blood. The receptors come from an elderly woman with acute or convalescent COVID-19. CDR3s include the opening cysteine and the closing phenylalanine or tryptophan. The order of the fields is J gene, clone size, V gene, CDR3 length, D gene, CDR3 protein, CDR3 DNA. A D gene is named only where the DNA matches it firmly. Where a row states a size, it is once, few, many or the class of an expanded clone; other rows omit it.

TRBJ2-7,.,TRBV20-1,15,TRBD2,CSASGGSSGIYEQYF,TGCAGTGCTAGTGGTGGGTCTAGCGGGATATACGAGCAGTACTTC
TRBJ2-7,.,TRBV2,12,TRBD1,CAIRDRAYEQYF,TGTGCCATCCGGGACAGGGCCTACGAGCAGTACTTC
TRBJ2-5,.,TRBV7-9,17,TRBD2,CASSSQGLAGGPQTQYF,TGTGCCAGCAGCTCTCAAGGACTAGCGGGGGGGCCGCAGACCCAGTACTTC
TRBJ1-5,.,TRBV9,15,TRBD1,CASSVGGQDNQPQHF,TGTGCCAGCAGCGTAGGAGGACAGGATAATCAGCCCCAGCATTTT
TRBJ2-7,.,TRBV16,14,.,CASSPLGDSPSEYF,TGTGCCAGCAGCCCCCTTGGGGACTCCCCCTCGGAGTACTTC
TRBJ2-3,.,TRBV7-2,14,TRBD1,CASSSGQGTQTQYF,TGTGCCAGCAGCTCAGGACAGGGGACACAGACGCAGTATTTT
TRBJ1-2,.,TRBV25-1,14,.,CASSELKSGYGYTF,TGTGCCAGCAGTGAATTGAAATCAGGCTATGGCTACACCTTC
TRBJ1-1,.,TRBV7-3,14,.,CASSLTQVPTEAFF,TGTGCCAGCAGCTTAACGCAGGTGCCCACTGAAGCTTTCTTT
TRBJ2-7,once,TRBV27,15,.,CASSPKTGYSYEQYF,TGTGCCAGCAGTCCTAAAACAGGGTACTCCTACGAGCAGTACTTC
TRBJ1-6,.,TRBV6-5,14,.,CALSVSSYNSPLHF,TGTGCCTTGTCCGTGAGCTCCTATAATTCACCCCTCCACTTT
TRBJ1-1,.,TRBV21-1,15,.,CASSRQGYEGTEAFF,TGTGCCAGCAGCAGGCAGGGGTATGAGGGCACTGAAGCTTTCTTT
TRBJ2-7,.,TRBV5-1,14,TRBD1,CASSVGTGGYEQYF,TGCGCCAGCAGCGTAGGGACAGGTGGGTACGAGCAGTACTTC
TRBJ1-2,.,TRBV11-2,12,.,CASSSQGYGYTF,TGTGCCAGCAGCTCGCAGGGGTATGGCTACACCTTC